The 24 T cell receptor beta chains presented below share a single source sample, sequenced in a study of cytomegalovirus exposure and HLA in healthy donors listed by TCRdb under 2017. Libraries were prepared through the immunoSEQ multiplex PCR assay. For the multiplex PCR, a mixture combining 60 forward primers for TCR Vbeta segments and 13 reverse primers for TCR Jbeta segments was used. TCRdb took this table from immuneACCESS and kept in-frame rearrangements with V and J called. Such tables lack part of the clones; where checked against another copy, unresolved V genes explain under half of the gap, and the rest is unexplained. The sample table shows about 55,000 clones, and around 78% are seen once. The top ten hold approximately 1.4% of the sample. The sequencing sample was made of PBMCs. All receptors come from a female donor in good health and CMV-seronegative.

The chain links TRBV2 to TRBJ1-1, with a tentative D call TRBD1 (5 bases). Germline V gives CDR1 SNHLY, CDR2 FYNNEI. Trimming removed 4 bases at V and 4 bases at J, with 10 bases between. This CDR3 comprises 13 residues. CDR3 sequence (DNA): TGTGCCAGCAGTGGCGGGGGGGGCACTGAAGCTTTCTTT. Translating it yields CASSGGGGTEAFF. Full variable domain (missing parts from reference TRBV2 and TRBJ1-1): EPEVTQTPSHQVTQMGQEVILRCVPISNHLYFYWYRQILGQKVEFLVSFYNNEISEKSEIFDDQFSVERPDGSNFTLKIRSTKLEDSAMYFCASSGGGGTEAFFGQGTRLTVV.

The chain carries TRBV23-1 and TRBJ1-5; D remains unclear. TRBV23-1 is noted as an ORF with a role that remains uncertain. V lost 2 bases and J 0 bases, leaving 5 bases between the germline ends. The CDR3 spans 14 residues. CDR3 residues: CASSQEDSNQPQHF. The CDR3 nucleotides read TGCGCCAGCAGTCAAGAGGATAGCAATCAGCCCCAGCATTTT.

The gene calls are TRBV14 and TRBJ2-7; 7 bases are shared with TRBD1. J gave up 2 bases and V 4 bases, and 5 bases lay outside the gene matches. This CDR3 spans 14 amino acids. The germline gives CDR1 SGHDN, CDR2 FVKESK. The CDR3: CASSLSRGTYEQYF. In DNA, the CDR3 is TGTGCCAGCAGCCTCAGCAGGGGGACCTACGAGCAGTACTTC. The full variable domain, rest sourced from reference TRBV14 and TRBJ2-7, is EAGVTQFPSHSVIEKGQTVTLRCDPISGHDNLYWYRRVMGKEIKFLLHFVKESKQDESGMPNNRFLAERTGGTYSTLKVQPAELEDSGVYFCASSLSRGTYEQYFGPGTRLTVT.

The chain uses TRBV18 and TRBJ1-2; 8 nucleotides agree with TRBD1. Germline V CDR1 and CDR2: KGHSH, LQKENI. V lost 3 bases, J lost 0 bases, and 0 bases stayed unmatched. The CDR3 sequence is 14 residues long. CDR3 in amino acids: CASSPTGANYGYTF. CDR3 nucleotide sequence: TGTGCCAGCTCACCGACAGGGGCTAACTATGGCTACACCTTC.

V usage is TRBV6-5 and J usage is TRBJ2-7; weak D call: TRBD2 (6 bases). V was cut by 6 bases and J by 8 bases, with 23 bases left in between. The CDR3 extends over 15 amino acids. Germline assignment: CDR1 MNHEY and CDR2 SVGAGI. The CDR3, as DNA: TGTGCCAGCAGCTACACAGGAGGGGTTATTGGACAGCAGTACTTC. This sequence encodes CASSYTGGVIGQQYF.

The V call is TRBV15, the J call TRBJ2-1, with D perhaps matching TRBD2 (6 bases). This CDR3 comprises 16 residues. Per germline, CDR1 LNHNV and CDR2 YYDKDF (reference sequence). Trimming stripped 5 bases from V and 8 bases from J, with 22 bases between. CDR3 nucleotides: TGTGCCACCAGCCCCTGGCGGGGCTATGGAGTCGATGAGCAGTTCTTC. It codes for CATSPWRGYGVDEQFF.

CDR3 DNA: TGCGCCAGCAGCCAGTGGCCGAAGGACAGGGAAAACACTGAAGCTTTCTTT. The encoded protein is CASSQWPKDRENTEAFF. V is TRBV4-1 and J is TRBJ1-1, with TRBD1 matching over 8 bases. Germline V gene lookup returns CDR1 MGHRA and CDR2 YSYEKL. The CDR3 is made up of 17 amino acids. V lost 3 bases to trimming and J lost 2 bases; unmatched junction nucleotides: 11.

This chain links TRBV18 with TRBJ1-4, with TRBD1 matching over 7 bases. The CDR3 consists of 15 residues. Germline CDR1 reads KGHSH; CDR2 reads LQKENI. J was trimmed by 6 bases and V by 2 bases; bases with no gene match: 6. In DNA form, the CDR3 reads TGTGCCAGCTCACCAGGAGGGACAGCGGATGAAAAACTGTTTTTT. The encoded protein is CASSPGGTADEKLFF.

DNA for the CDR3: TGTGCCTGGAGTGTTGAGGGAATTAGCGGTCAGCCCCAGCATTTT. This gives the protein CAWSVEGISGQPQHF. This rearrangement joins TRBV30 to TRBJ1-5; no reliable D call. V lost 0 bases, J lost 6 bases, and 15 bases lay in between. Germline V CDR1 and CDR2: GTSNPN, SVGIG (reference sequence). The CDR3 is made up of 15 amino acids.

V and J are TRBV15 and TRBJ1-3; maybe TRBD1 (5 bases). The germline V gene has CDR1 LNHNV and CDR2 YYDKDF (reference sequence). The CDR3 has 17 amino acids. V shed 0 bases and J shed 2 bases, with 14 bases lying between them. CDR3 nucleotides: TGTGCCACCAGCAGAGATCGAGTTGACAGTGCTGGAAACACCATATATTTT. Translated, it gives CATSRDRVDSAGNTIYF.

The J gene is TRBJ1-1, the V gene TRBV5-3; 7 nucleotides agree with TRBD1. TRBV5-3 is given ORF status, its function remaining uncertain. This CDR3 spans 15 amino acids. The junction had 11 bases not matched to a gene; V was cut back by 4 bases and J by 5 bases. CDR3 bases: TGTGCCAGAAGCCCGTATACAGGGGAAGGGACTGAAGCTTTCTTT. Its translation is CARSPYTGEGTEAFF.

The V and J genes are TRBV7-2 and TRBJ2-5, with TRBD2 matching over 9 bases. The length of the CDR3 is 13 residues. V lost 3 bases to trimming and J lost 9 bases; unmatched junction nucleotides: 5. Germline loops: CDR1 SGHTA, CDR2 FQGNSA. The CDR3 protein is CASSFGVAGAQYF. The CDR3, as DNA: TGTGCCAGCAGCTTCGGGGTAGCGGGGGCCCAGTACTTC. Full variable domain (outside the CDR3, taken from reference TRBV7-2 and TRBJ2-5): GAGVSQSPSNKVTEKGKDVELRCDPISGHTALYWYRQSLGQGLEFLIYFQGNSAPDKSGLPSDRFSAERTGGSVSTLTIQRTQQEDSAVYLCASSFGVAGAQYFGPGTRLLVL.

This clone was observed a few times. The rearrangement joins TRBV7-9 to TRBJ1-2; 7 bases agree with TRBD1. V dropped 5 bases and J dropped 2; count of bases not matched to a gene: 8. The germline gives CDR1 SEHNR, CDR2 FQNEAQ (reference sequence). CDR3 size: 15 residues. The DNA for the CDR3 is TGTGCCAGCAGCCCCAAGGGACAGCAAAACTATGGCTACACCTTC. It codes for CASSPKGQQNYGYTF.

CDR3 nucleotides: TGCAGCGTTGTTACCGAGATGAACACTGAAGCTTTCTTT. It encodes CSVVTEMNTEAFF. The chain recombines TRBV29-1 with TRBJ1-1; no definite D call. In germline, CDR1 is SQVTM, CDR2 ANQGSEA. The CDR3 length is 13 residues. Deletions cut 4 bases from V and 0 bases from J, with 9 bases between.

The gene calls are TRBV4-1 and TRBJ2-5; 10 bases are shared with TRBD1. Trimming at V came to 0 bases and at J to 6 bases, leaving 7 bases not matched to a gene. The CDR3 sequence is 16 residues long. Germline values: CDR1 MGHRA, CDR2 YSYEKL. This CDR3 reads CASSQDPGQGTKTQYF. For the CDR3, the DNA is TGCGCCAGCAGCCAAGATCCGGGACAGGGGACCAAGACCCAGTACTTC.

The chain combines TRBV4-2 with TRBJ2-7, with TRBD2 matching 13 bases. The V segment lost 0 bases and the J segment 2 bases; nucleotides outside the gene matches: 1. The CDR3 spans 16 residues. Looked up from germline, CDR1 is LGHNA and CDR2 is YNFKEQ. In DNA form, the CDR3 reads TGTGCCAGCAGCCAAGATGGGACTAGCGGGGCCTACGAGCAGTACTTC. Its protein is CASSQDGTSGAYEQYF.

V gene TRBV19 combines with J gene TRBJ2-4; D uncertain. V was clipped by 2 bases and J by 0 bases, with 14 bases between them. This CDR3 region has 17 residues. Germline values: CDR1 LNHDA, CDR2 SQIVND (reference sequence). CDR3 sequence (DNA): TGTGCCAGTAGTATACAGTCCGACATATTAGCCAAAAACATTCAGTACTTC. Its translation is CASSIQSDILAKNIQYF.

The table lists this clone with a few counts. V gene TRBV5-6 combines with J gene TRBJ1-2, with a tentative D call TRBD1 (6 bases). Trimming pared 0 bases from V and 6 bases from J, leaving 9 bases between. The CDR3 length is 13 residues. Germline V gene lookup returns CDR1 SGHDT and CDR2 YYEEEE. DNA of the CDR3: TGTGCCAGCAGCTTGGCCTCAGGGGATGGCTACACCTTC. Translated, it gives CASSLASGDGYTF.

The J gene is TRBJ1-6, the V gene TRBV30; possibly TRBD1 for D (6 bases). Germline V lookup: CDR1 GTSNPN, CDR2 SVGIG (reference sequence). V was clipped by 2 bases and J by 7 bases, with 12 bases between them. The CDR3 totals 14 residues. CDR3: CAWSRTGSNSPLHF. CDR3 nucleotides: TGTGCCTGGAGTAGAACAGGGTCCAATTCACCCCTCCACTTT.

The chain employs TRBV10-3 and TRBJ1-2; TRBD1 matches 10 bases. The CDR3 runs 15 residues. After removal of 9 bases from V and 4 bases from J, the junction contained 11 bases not matched to a gene. Per germline, CDR1 ENHRY and CDR2 SYGVKD. The DNA of the CDR3 is TGTGCCATATCTTCAGGGACAGGGGCTGGCTATGGCTACACCTTC. Residues: CAISSGTGAGYGYTF.

A remark on this clone: At one of its ends the junction is not consistent with the germline gene, which may arise from a read error. The gene calls are TRBV10-3 and TRBJ2-1, with a tentative D call TRBD2 (6 bases). The CDR3 has 13 residues. Germline V lookup: CDR1 ENHRY, CDR2 SYGVKD. The CDR3: CAIREYGGNEQFF. CDR3 in DNA: TGTGCCATCAGGGAGTACGGGGGCAATGAGCAGTTCTTC.

The chain combines TRBV6-6 with TRBJ1-1; maybe TRBD1 (6 bases). This CDR3 is 14 amino acids long. Germline-derived CDR1 and CDR2 are MNHNY and SVGAGI (reference sequence). Trimming took off 6 bases at V and 6 bases at J, with 17 bases between the two ends. The CDR3 DNA reads TGTGCCAGCAGGTCCCCAAACAGGGACCCTGAAGCTTTCTTT. Amino acids: CASRSPNRDPEAFF.

The V gene is TRBV4-2, the J gene TRBJ2-2; no reliable D call. Germline-derived CDR1 and CDR2 are LGHNA and YNFKEQ. This CDR3 spans 13 amino acids. Trimming shortened V by 7 bases and J by 2 bases, and 8 bases separated the two germline ends. CDR3 nucleotide sequence: TGTGCCAGCACCCTAGGCAACACCGGGGAGCTGTTTTTT. This translates into CASTLGNTGELFF.

The chain links TRBV4-2 to TRBJ1-4; D perhaps matches TRBD1 (5 bases). Germline CDR1 LGHNA, CDR2 YNFKEQ. V lost 2 bases, J lost 6 bases, and 16 bases lay in between. The CDR3 runs 16 residues. The CDR3 bases are TGTGCCAGCAGCCAACCGGGGGAGGTTTACGATGAAAAACTGTTTTTT. Protein product: CASSQPGEVYDEKLFF.